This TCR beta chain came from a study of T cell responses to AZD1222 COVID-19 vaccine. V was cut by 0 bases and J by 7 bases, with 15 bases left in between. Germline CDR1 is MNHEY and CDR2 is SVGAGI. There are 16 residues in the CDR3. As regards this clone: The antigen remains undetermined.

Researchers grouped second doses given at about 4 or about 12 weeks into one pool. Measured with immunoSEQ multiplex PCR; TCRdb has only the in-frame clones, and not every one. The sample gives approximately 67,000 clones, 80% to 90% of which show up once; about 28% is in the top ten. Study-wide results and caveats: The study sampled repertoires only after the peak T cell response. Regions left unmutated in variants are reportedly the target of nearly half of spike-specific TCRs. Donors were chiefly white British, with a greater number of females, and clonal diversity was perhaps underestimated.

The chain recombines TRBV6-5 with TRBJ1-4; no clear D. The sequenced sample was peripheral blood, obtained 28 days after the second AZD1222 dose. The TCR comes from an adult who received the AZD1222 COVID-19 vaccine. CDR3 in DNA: TGTGCCAGCAGTTACTCGGGGTGGGAGTCGGGTGAAAAACTGTTTTTT. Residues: CASSYSGWESGEKLFF.